The 24 T cell receptor beta chains presented below share a single source sample, sequenced in a study of monozygotic twins with inflammatory bowel disease. TCRdb re-called the 5' RACE reads; one entry per CDR3 protein, DNA not given. Its clone listing holds about 210,000 distinct CDR3 sequences. The sample comprised blood. Receptor source: a human donor with ulcerative colitis or Crohn's disease, or a healthy co-twin of an affected twin (not recorded which).

V usage is TRBV4-1 and J usage is TRBJ1-2; TCRdb lists TRBD1, though no DNA is available to test this call. CDR3 length: 14 residues. The germline V gene encodes CDR1 MGHRA and CDR2 YSYEKL. The CDR3 sequence is CASSPLSGLYGYTF.

The chain carries TRBV9 and TRBJ2-2; TCRdb designates TRBD2, a call that cannot be tested without DNA. Germline V CDR1 and CDR2: SGDLS, YYNGEE. The CDR3 is 16 amino acids. The CDR3 here is CASSASAGGRTGELFF.

The rearrangement links TRBV20-1 to TRBJ2-1; TCRdb selects TRBD2, and the lack of DNA leaves this call unchecked. In germline, CDR1 is DFQATT, CDR2 SNEGSKA (reference sequence). The CDR3 extends over 16 amino acids. The CDR3 sequence: CSARDRGLAGNNEQFF.

J is TRBJ2-3 and V is TRBV29-1; the D call of TRBD2 rests on TCRdb alone, since no DNA is present to check it. The CDR3 loop spans 14 amino acids. Germline V gene sequence: CDR1 SQVTM, CDR2 ANQGSEA. The CDR3 sequence: CSVAGTSGADTQYF.

The chain uses TRBV6-5 and TRBJ1-3. CDR1 is MNHEY and CDR2 is SVGAGI in the germline V gene. This CDR3 comprises 19 residues. CDR3 sequence reads: CASSYGSPHGSSSGNTIYF.

The genes are TRBV10-3 and TRBJ2-1; absent DNA, TCRdb's TRBD1 call cannot be checked. The CDR3 spans 13 residues. CDR1 is ENHRY and CDR2 is SYGVKD in the germline V gene. The CDR3: CAIAGQGDYEQFF.

The J gene is TRBJ1-3, the V gene TRBV5-1. The CDR3 sequence is 13 residues long. Germline V gene sequence: CDR1 SGHRS, CDR2 YFSETQ. The CDR3 is CASSFGLGDTIYF.

V usage is TRBV9 and J usage is TRBJ2-7; TCRdb calls TRBD1, which cannot be checked without DNA. CDR3 length: 15 residues. Germline V gene data show CDR1 as SGDLS and CDR2 as YYNGEE. CDR3 in amino acids: CASSVGADTSYEQYF.

The J gene is TRBJ1-5, the V gene TRBV28; the D call of TRBD1 rests on TCRdb alone, since no DNA is present to check it. Germline V gene sequence: CDR1 MDHEN, CDR2 SYDVKM. This CDR3 is built from 15 residues. The CDR3 is CATFPGDRHNQPQHF.

V is TRBV9 and J is TRBJ2-3; TCRdb proposes TRBD1, but this gene call is untestable without DNA. From germline, CDR1 is SGDLS and CDR2 YYNGEE. The CDR3 runs to 16 residues. This CDR3 reads CASSDNPGTHTDTQYF. Full variable domain (outside the CDR3, taken from reference TRBV9 and TRBJ2-3): DSGVTQTPKHLITATGQRVTLRCSPRSGDLSVYWYQQSLDQGLQFLIQYYNGEERAKGNILERFSAQQFPDLHSELNLSSLELGDSALYFCASSDNPGTHTDTQYFGPGTRLTVL.

This chain links TRBV20-1 with TRBJ2-7; TCRdb names TRBD2, which stays unverified in the absence of DNA. Germline CDR1 reads DFQATT; CDR2 reads SNEGSKA (reference sequence). The CDR3 sequence is 14 residues long. CDR3 sequence reads: CSAASRLAVVEQYF.

This chain joins TRBV6-2 or TRBV6-3 and TRBJ1-1. Germline CDR1 is MNHEY and CDR2 is SVGEGT. This CDR3 region has 13 residues. The CDR3 sequence is CASTLYRNTEAFF.

The chain links TRBV5-1 to TRBJ2-1. The CDR3 is made up of 15 amino acids. The germline V gene encodes CDR1 SGHRS and CDR2 YFSETQ. The CDR3 sequence: CASSLTAGSYNEQFF.

The V call is TRBV5-1, the J call TRBJ2-1. The CDR3 runs 12 residues. Germline loops: CDR1 SGHRS, CDR2 YFSETQ. CDR3 protein: CASSLVVNEQFF.

The chain uses TRBV7-9 and TRBJ1-5; TCRdb's assignment of TRBD1 cannot be checked, as there is no DNA. This CDR3 contains 13 residues. Germline CDR1 SEHNR, CDR2 FQNEAQ (reference sequence). CDR3 residues: CASSVGGDQPQHF. Filled out from reference TRBV7-9 and TRBJ1-5, the complete variable domain reads DTGVSQNPRHKITKRGQNVTFRCDPISEHNRLYWYRQTLGQGPEFLTYFQNEAQLEKSRLLSDRFSAERPKGSFSTLEIQRTEQGDSAMYLCASSVGGDQPQHFGDGTRLSIL.

The chain carries TRBV6-5 and TRBJ1-2; TCRdb calls TRBD1, which cannot be checked without DNA. CDR1 is MNHEY and CDR2 is SVGAGI in the germline V gene. The CDR3 covers 16 residues. The CDR3 sequence is CASSYWPGERAYGYTF.

The V gene is TRBV5-1, the J gene TRBJ2-2; the D call from TCRdb, TRBD1, cannot be confirmed without DNA. CDR1 is SGHRS and CDR2 is YFSETQ in the germline V gene. The CDR3 runs 15 residues. The CDR3 reads CASSIRWGDTGELFF. The variable domain in full, with the rest retrieved from reference TRBV5-1 and TRBJ2-2, is KAGVTQTPRYLIKTRGQQVTLSCSPISGHRSVSWYQQTPGQGLQFLFEYFSETQRNKGNFPGRFSGRQFSNSRSEMNVSTLELGDSALYLCASSIRWGDTGELFFGEGSRLTVL.

The gene calls are TRBV20-1 and TRBJ2-2; the TRBD1 assignment by TCRdb is unverifiable without DNA. Germline assignment: CDR1 DFQATT and CDR2 SNEGSKA (reference sequence). The CDR3 length is 13 residues. The CDR3 is CSAGTVNTGELFF.

The V call is TRBV3-1, the J call TRBJ2-7. This CDR3 spans 15 amino acids. Germline V gives CDR1 LGHDT, CDR2 YNNKEL (reference sequence). This CDR3 is CASSQGGRIFYEQYF.

The CDR3 sequence is CASSRTVRGANHNEQFF. The rearrangement links TRBV5-1 to TRBJ2-1. Germline values: CDR1 SGHRS, CDR2 YFSETQ. This CDR3 region has 17 residues.

The chain uses TRBV5-5 and TRBJ2-5; as DNA is missing, the TRBD1 call by TCRdb cannot be tested. The CDR3 has 15 amino acids. The V gene's germline CDR1 is SGHKS and CDR2 YYEKEE (reference sequence). The CDR3 loop reads CASSPFNRGFETQYF.

This chain links TRBV6-5 with TRBJ1-2. CDR3 length equals 13 residues. Germline V gene lookup returns CDR1 MNHEY and CDR2 SVGAGI. This CDR3 reads CASSLYSSYGYTF.

This chain uses TRBV7-9 with TRBJ2-3; the D call of TRBD1 rests on TCRdb alone, since no DNA is present to check it. This CDR3 is 14 amino acids long. Germline V gene sequence: CDR1 SEHNR, CDR2 FQNEAQ (reference sequence). The CDR3 spells CASSPGGATDTQYF.

The V gene is TRBV18, the J gene TRBJ2-3; TCRdb indicates TRBD1, and absent DNA this call remains unverified. This CDR3 comprises 15 residues. Germline V gene sequence: CDR1 KGHSH, CDR2 LQKENI. CDR3 residues: CASFSGTGHTDTQYF. Complete variable domain (other parts from reference TRBV18 and TRBJ2-3): NAGVMQNPRHLVRRRGQEARLRCSPMKGHSHVYWYRQLPEEGLKFMVYLQKENIIDESGMPKERFSAEFPKEGPSILRIQQVVRGDSAAYFCASFSGTGHTDTQYFGPGTRLTVL.